Listed below are T cell receptor beta chains from one sample, sequenced in a study of PD-1 blockade in classical Hodgkin lymphoma. Assay: immunoSEQ multiplex PCR; the TCRdb copy retains only in-frame clones and omits some. Of around 20,000 clones in the sample, around three quarters are singletons; the top ten hold 15% to 20%. The sequenced sample was peripheral blood mononuclear cells (PBMCs), obtained before the second cycle of nivolumab. The receptors stem from a human donor with classical Hodgkin lymphoma. Both conserved end residues are part of each CDR3. The order of the fields is clone size, V gene, D gene, J gene, CDR3 DNA, CDR3 protein. The D gene is left open where the match is weak. Some rows have no size entry. The others give once, few or many, or a class for an expanded clone.

once,TRBV9,NA,TRBJ2-5,TGTGCCAGCAGCGTAGCTGAGACTATCCAAGAGACCCAGTACTTC,CASSVAETIQETQYF
NA,TRBV5-1,NA,TRBJ1-4,TGCGCCAGCAGCTTGTTTTGGGGAAATGAAAAACTGTTTTTT,CASSLFWGNEKLFF
NA,TRBV7-9,NA,TRBJ2-1,TGTGCCAGCAGCGTCAGAGACAATGAGCAGTTCTTC,CASSVRDNEQFF
NA,TRBV4-3,NA,TRBJ1-1,TGCGCCAGCAGCCAAATTGAGAACACTGAAGCTTTCTTT,CASSQIENTEAFF
NA,TRBV11-2,TRBD2,TRBJ2-7,TGTGCCAGCAGCTGTAAACTAGCGGGGAGCTCCTACGAGCAGTACTTC,CASSCKLAGSSYEQYF
NA,TRBV7-9,NA,TRBJ1-5,TGTGCCAGCAGCTTACAGGGTAGCAATCAGCCCCAGCATTTT,CASSLQGSNQPQHF
large,TRBV27,NA,TRBJ2-3,TGTGCCAGCAGTTTATGGGCTAGTGGGACCACAGATACGCAGTATTTT,CASSLWASGTTDTQYF
NA,TRBV28,NA,TRBJ1-1,TGTGCCAGCAGTTTTGTGGGGGCTGGAGCTTTCTTT,CASSFVGAGAFF
once,TRBV6-6,TRBD2,TRBJ2-7,TGTGCCAGCAGTTACTCGGGACTAGCGGGTATTGAGCAGTACTTC,CASSYSGLAGIEQYF
NA,TRBV30,NA,TRBJ2-4,TGTGCCTGGAGTGTCTCCGGGGGCCGGAACATTCAGTACTTC,CAWSVSGGRNIQYF
NA,TRBV28,NA,TRBJ1-2,TGTGCCAGCAGTCGAGGATATGGGTATGGCTACACCTTC,CASSRGYGYGYTF
NA,TRBV7-2,TRBD1,TRBJ1-5,TGTGCCAGCAGCCCGGGACAGGGAGGTCAGCCCCAGCATTTT,CASSPGQGGQPQHF
NA,TRBV7-6,TRBD1,TRBJ2-2,TGTGCCAGCAGCTTAGCGGCAGGGACAGGGGTTATCGGGGAGCTGTTTTTT,CASSLAAGTGVIGELFF
NA,TRBV6-1,NA,TRBJ2-5,TGTGCCAGCAGTTCAAACAGGGAACAGACCCAGTACTTC,CASSSNREQTQYF